Here is one T cell receptor beta chain with its context. Its antigen is not yet known. It has no much larger one-base neighbor in the sample; base qualities were not kept. Per the publication, the treatment or condition label means: in vitro stimulation with specific CMV peptide epitopes to enrich CMV-specific T cells. This specimen comes from a study of T cell repertoires in cytomegalovirus infection (dated by TCRdb to about 2019). Some background on the complete study: The peptide stimulations were aimed at well-studied HLA-B-restricted epitopes as well as recently identified HLA-C-restricted CMV epitopes, whose presentation resists viral immunomodulation. Donor HLA type was relevant to the analysis, because carriage of CMV infection together with the matching HLA type was indicated by public TCR beta signatures. Broad study findings and their caveats: In both this cohort and an independent roughly 350-donor cohort, the cumulative frequency of public TCR beta family members distinguished carriers of CMV infection plus the relevant HLA type. The ex vivo response was dominated by HLA-C-restricted CMV-specific TCR beta clonotypes, which also provided the single most frequent clonotype in two of eight donors.

The run used an Illumina HiSeq 1500. TCRdb redid the processing of the public reads, applying fastp at Q25 and MiXCR, and retained in-frame beta chains. One record per CDR3 amino acid sequence lists the most common genes and DNA. Recorded for this sample are about 700,000 distinct CDR3 sequences; roughly 30% of them occurred a single time. The ten largest clones capture 18% of the sample. The junction shows trimming of 6 bases on V and 2 bases on J, plus 9 bases between the germline ends. The CDR3 runs 12 amino acids, cysteine and phenylalanine included. The retained sequence is limited to the CDR3, 36 bases, with the frame set at the first base. From a lookup of the germline V gene (reference sequence), CDR1 and CDR2 are DFQATT and SNEGSKA.

The V and J genes are TRBV20-1 and TRBJ2-3; too little of a D gene remains to name it. This sequence was found in a human donor in good health (CMV status not recorded). Some clones in this sample may be carry-over from other donors' samples. The sequencing here drew on cultured PBMCs, taken from culture after CMV antigen stimulation. The DNA sequence is as follows: TGCAGTGCGGCTACCTACACAGATACGCAGTATTTT. It codes for CSAATYTDTQYF.